This T cell receptor beta chain emerged from a study of T-cell reconstitution after alpha-beta-depleted transplantation in children. Points from the study as a whole: Expanded graft clones numbering several hundred reportedly gave rise to alpha-beta T cells about two months after transplant. Newly produced T cells mostly accounted for T-cell counts and diversity one year post-transplant.

For this clonotype: The antigen is unknown.

Germline CDR1 MDHEN, CDR2 SYDVKM. V lost 7 bases, J lost 7 bases, and 16 bases lay in between. The CDR3 is made up of 13 amino acids. Preparation of the TCRbeta library involved a method that used unique molecular identifiers. TCRdb itself ran the PCR reads through MiXCR, one entry per CDR3 protein. The repertoire has 8,000 to 9,500 distinct CDR3 sequences, 17% of them found once; the top ten carry around 90%. This clonotype was obtained from a girl in the first two years of life who had a stem cell transplant for combined immunodeficiency, so the T cells may come from the graft donor. J is TRBJ2-5 and V is TRBV28, with D tentatively TRBD1 or TRBD2 (5 bases each). The sequencing used PBMCs, mostly from graft donor cells, collected 60 days after TCRalphabeta/CD19-depleted stem cell transplant. The CDR3: CASTYARGGTQYF. DNA of the CDR3: TGTGCCAGCACCTACGCGAGGGGTGGGACCCAGTACTTC.